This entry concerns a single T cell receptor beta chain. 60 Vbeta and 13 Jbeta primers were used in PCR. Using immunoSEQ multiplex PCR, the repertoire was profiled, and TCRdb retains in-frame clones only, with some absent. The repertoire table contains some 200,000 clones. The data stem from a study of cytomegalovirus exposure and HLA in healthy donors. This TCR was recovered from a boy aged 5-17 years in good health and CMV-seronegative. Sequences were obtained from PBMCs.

The CDR3, as DNA: TGTGCCAGCAGCTTGCAGGTTACCTCTTTCGAGCAGTACTTC. Its translation: CASSLQVTSFEQYF. The rearrangement links TRBV5-5 to TRBJ2-7, with no clear D. Germline V gene sequence: CDR1 SGHKS, CDR2 YYEKEE (reference sequence). The CDR3 loop spans 14 amino acids. Trimming took off 1 base at V and 6 bases at J, with 14 bases between the two ends.